This T cell receptor (beta chain) appears in the sequencing data of a study of beta chain features in type 1 diabetes. Study-level points and caveats: Moderate but significant shortening of TCRB CDR3s was recorded in all four CD4+ subsets from Type 1 diabetes patients.

Trimming left V 2 bases short and J 7 bases short, with 11 bases between. The CDR3 sequence is 13 residues long. Germline V CDR1 and CDR2: MDHEN, SYDVKM. Expressed TCRB transcripts were sequenced because the isolated RNA had all been reverse transcribed beforehand. Some clones are missing from TCRdb's copy, which holds only in-frame ones; the method was immunoSEQ multiplex PCR. The sample records 500,000 to 650,000 clones, approximately 13% being singletons. Concerning this clone itself: Its antigen is still unknown.

Based on CD45RO/CCR7/CD25/CD127/CD95/CD27, CD4+ regulatory, stem cell-like memory, naive and central memory cells were sorted. Purities in excess of 95% were seen in all sorted populations. The clonotype originates from a young man with type 1 diabetes. Material for sequencing was naive CD4+ T cells from blood. This rearrangement joins TRBV28 to TRBJ2-5; D unclear. CDR3 DNA: TGTGCCAGCAGTTTAGATCCTGTCCGGACCCAGTACTTC. Translation gives CASSLDPVRTQYF.